These 27 T cell receptor beta chains were all obtained from the same sample, sequenced in a study of blood T cell repertoires in COVID-19. The method was immunoSEQ multiplex PCR; TCRdb's version includes in-frame clones alone and lacks a portion of them. The sample has some 50,000 clones; approximately 80% are singletons. Input material: peripheral blood. The receptors were gathered from a human donor with active or convalescent COVID-19. The donor label of this sample is uncertain.

This rearrangement joins TRBV18 to TRBJ1-5; D is unresolved. Germline CDR1 KGHSH, CDR2 LQKENI. This CDR3 is built from 18 residues. Trimming left V 0 bases short and J 3 bases short, with 18 bases between. CDR3 loop: CASSPPSLKRILNQPQHF. The CDR3 nucleotides are TGTGCCAGCTCACCACCGAGCTTGAAGAGGATACTCAATCAGCCCCAGCATTTT.

The chain couples TRBV9 to TRBJ2-7, with D possibly matching TRBD1 (6 bases). CDR1 and CDR2 (germline): SGDLS, YYNGEE. The length of the CDR3 is 16 residues. V lost 4 bases and J 1 base, leaving 18 bases between the germline ends. Written as DNA, the CDR3 is TGTGCCAGCAGCCCCCGCAGCAGGGGATCGTCCTACGAGCAGTACTTC. This codes for CASSPRSRGSSYEQYF.

This chain connects TRBV5-6 to TRBJ2-1; the match to TRBD2 covers 8 bases. The J segment lost 5 bases and the V segment lost 2 bases, leaving 12 bases of the junction unmatched. The CDR3 extends over 17 amino acids. Germline assignment: CDR1 SGHDT and CDR2 YYEEEE. The CDR3 DNA reads TGTGCCAGCAGCTTAGTCGGAGCGGGAGCCAGGAACAATGAGCAGTTCTTC. It codes for CASSLVGAGARNNEQFF.

This chain joins TRBV7-9 and TRBJ2-3; D is unresolved. The germline V gene has CDR1 SEHNR and CDR2 FQNEAQ (reference sequence). Trimming left V 1 base short and J 4 bases short, with 9 bases between. CDR3 length: 14 residues. The CDR3 nucleotides read TGTGCCAGCAGCTTAGGTCTGGCAGCAGATACGCAGTATTTT. Translated, it gives CASSLGLAADTQYF.

This chain links TRBV5-4 with TRBJ2-2; D perhaps matches TRBD2 (6 bases). CDR3 length: 14 residues. V dropped 2 bases and J dropped 7 bases, with 12 bases sitting between them. Germline loops: CDR1 SGHNT, CDR2 YYREEE (reference sequence). For the CDR3, the DNA is TGTGCCAGCAGCTTAGGCGGGACGGGCGGGGAGCTGTTTTTT. As protein: CASSLGGTGGELFF.

The gene calls are TRBV9 and TRBJ1-2; the D gene is possibly TRBD1 (6 bases). The CDR3 runs to 14 residues. The V end was cut by 1 base, the J end by 2 bases, with 9 bases between. Germline CDR1 is SGDLS and CDR2 is YYNGEE. DNA of the CDR3: TGTGCCAGCAGCGTACACACAGGGAACTATGGCTACACCTTC. It specifies CASSVHTGNYGYTF.

In its sample, this clone was seen once. J is TRBJ1-6 and V is TRBV7-6; D is uncertain. Germline V CDR1 and CDR2: SGHVS, FNYEAQ. Trimming cost V 5 bases and J 7 bases, with 12 bases left between them. The CDR3 extends over 14 amino acids. The CDR3 coding sequence is TGTGCCAGCAGCGCCTCCCCCCTAAATTCACCCCTCCACTTT. Amino acids: CASSASPLNSPLHF.

V is TRBV7-2 and J is TRBJ1-2; 7 nucleotides line up with TRBD1. The length of the CDR3 is 15 residues. Germline V gene lookup returns CDR1 SGHTA and CDR2 FQGNSA. The trim removed 4 bases at V and 1 base at J, leaving 6 bases unmatched. This CDR3 reads CASSSSTGFNYGYTF. The CDR3 DNA is TGTGCCAGCAGCTCCTCGACAGGGTTTAACTATGGCTACACCTTC.

This chain links TRBV3-1 (or the pseudogene TRBV3-2) with TRBJ1-5, with no clear D. Germline CDR1 LGHDT, CDR2 YNNKEL (reference sequence). V was shortened by 1 base and J by 5 bases, with 6 bases between the two germline ends. CDR3 length equals 13 residues. DNA of the CDR3: TGTGCCAGCAGCCAAGTCCGTGATCAGCCCCAGCATTTT. Protein: CASSQVRDQPQHF.

The chain carries TRBV5-6 and TRBJ1-6; D possibly corresponds to TRBD1 (5 bases). Germline CDR1 SGHDT, CDR2 YYEEEE. This CDR3 has 15 residues. The V end lost 5 bases, the J end lost 9 bases, and 18 bases lay between the germline ends. The DNA for the CDR3 is TGTGCCAGCAGGATCGAGGGGCAGGGAGGTTCACCCCTCCACTTT. This codes for CASRIEGQGGSPLHF.

The chain carries TRBV5-1 and TRBJ2-7; 8 positions match TRBD2. The V gene end was trimmed by 4 bases and the J gene end by 7 bases; junction bases not matched to a gene: 7. The V gene's germline CDR1 is SGHRS and CDR2 YFSETQ. CDR3 length: 13 residues. CDR3 loop: CASSPGLAGEQYF. The CDR3 DNA is TGCGCCAGCAGCCCTGGACTAGCCGGGGAGCAGTACTTC.

The chain uses TRBV30 and TRBJ1-5; TRBD1 is a possible D gene (5 bases). The CDR3 is 12 amino acids. Trimming took off 3 bases at V and 5 bases at J, with 8 bases between the two ends. CDR1 and CDR2 (germline): GTSNPN, SVGIG (reference sequence). The CDR3: CAWSQQDQPQHF. Here the CDR3 DNA reads TGTGCCTGGAGCCAACAGGATCAGCCCCAGCATTTT.

The V and J genes are TRBV5-6 and TRBJ2-1; D is perhaps TRBD2 (6 bases). There are 13 residues in the CDR3. The germline V gene encodes CDR1 SGHDT and CDR2 YYEEEE. Trimming took off 2 bases at V and 4 bases at J, with 7 bases between the two ends. Here the CDR3 DNA reads TGTGCCAGCAGCTTCGGGAGATACAATGAGCAGTTCTTC. It codes for CASSFGRYNEQFF.

With regard to this clone: Relative to the germline gene, one junction end is altered; a read error may explain this. This chain links TRBV6-5 with TRBJ2-7; 7 bases fit TRBD1. The germline gives CDR1 MNHEY, CDR2 SVGAGI. The CDR3 is made up of 12 amino acids. The CDR3 protein is CASRNRPGQPTF. The CDR3, as DNA: TGTGCCAGCAGGAACCGACCGGGACAGCCAACCTTC.

This clone was recorded once. The CDR3 DNA is TGTGCCAGCACTCGCCAGGGGCGGTCGAACACCGGGGAGCTGTTTTTT. It is translated as CASTRQGRSNTGELFF. The chain links TRBV27 to TRBJ2-2, with D perhaps matching TRBD1 (6 bases). The V and J ends lost 7 bases and 0 bases respectively, with 15 bases between them. The CDR3 runs to 16 residues. The germline V gene encodes CDR1 MNHEY and CDR2 SMNVEV (reference sequence).

This clone was seen more than once but under ten times. V usage is TRBV4-1 and J usage is TRBJ2-2, with 10 bases matching TRBD1. The ends lost 8 bases at V and 3 bases at J; junction bases unmatched: 6. Germline V lookup: CDR1 MGHRA, CDR2 YSYEKL. The CDR3 totals 15 residues. In nucleotides, the CDR3 is TGCGCCAGCGCGACAGGGGGCGTCGACACCGGGGAGCTGTTTTTT. This encodes CASATGGVDTGELFF.

This chain joins TRBV2 and TRBJ2-7; 9 bases are a match to TRBD1. Germline CDR1 SNHLY, CDR2 FYNNEI. V trimming: 3 bases; J trimming: 8 bases; junction bases outside the gene matches: 8. This CDR3 contains 14 residues. This CDR3 reads CASSDGTGKIKQYF. CDR3 DNA sequence: TGTGCCAGCAGTGATGGGACAGGGAAAATCAAGCAGTACTTC.

The rearrangement uses TRBV30 and TRBJ2-5; perhaps TRBD1 as D (5 bases). The germline gives CDR1 GTSNPN, CDR2 SVGIG (reference sequence). V gave up 1 base and J gave up 5 bases, with 8 bases separating them. This CDR3 region has 12 residues. CDR3 DNA sequence: TGTGCCTGGAGTGAGGGGTCGGAGACCCAGTACTTC. Protein sequence: CAWSEGSETQYF.

This chain links TRBV9 with TRBJ2-1; 12 positions match TRBD2. Per germline, CDR1 SGDLS and CDR2 YYNGEE. The CDR3 spans 13 residues. Germline trimming cut 0 bases from V and 15 bases from J; bases unmatched to any gene: 4. CDR3 loop: CASSVGLAGAPFF. DNA for the CDR3: TGTGCCAGCAGCGTAGGACTAGCGGGAGCTCCGTTCTTC.

The chain is built from TRBV5-6 and TRBJ1-5, with 7 bases lining up with TRBD1. CDR3 size: 15 residues. V lost 3 bases and J lost 9; bases outside the gene matches: 12. CDR1 SGHDT and CDR2 YYEEEE come from the germline V gene. This chain's CDR3 is CASSSQGVGSRPQHF. As DNA, the CDR3 is TGTGCCAGCAGCTCCCAGGGGGTCGGATCACGGCCCCAGCATTTT.

This clone appeared a single time. The rearrangement links TRBV9 to TRBJ1-2; weak D call: TRBD1 (6 bases). CDR1 SGDLS and CDR2 YYNGEE come from the germline V gene. Between the trimmed V and J ends, which lost 4 bases and 6 bases, there was a span of 13 bases. The CDR3 loop spans 13 amino acids. For the CDR3, the DNA is TGTGCCAGCAGCTTACAGGGAGGGGATGGCTACACCTTC. It specifies CASSLQGGDGYTF.

The chain recombines TRBV19 with TRBJ1-6; a weak D match, TRBD1 (5 bases). Germline loops: CDR1 LNHDA, CDR2 SQIVND (reference sequence). V shed 2 bases and J shed 15 bases, with 11 bases lying between them. The CDR3 is made up of 12 amino acids. For the CDR3, the DNA is TGTGCCAGTAGTATATCGGGGACTTACCTCCACTTT. It is translated as CASSISGTYLHF.

Here the CDR3 reads CATSDPSGGRGTQYF. As DNA, the CDR3 is TGTGCCACCAGTGATCCCAGCGGGGGACGGGGGACCCAGTACTTC. The chain employs TRBV24-1 and TRBJ2-5; TRBD2 agrees at 8 bases. The germline V gene has CDR1 KGHDR and CDR2 SFDVKD. The CDR3 spans 15 residues. Germline trimming cut 3 bases from V and 7 bases from J; bases unmatched to any gene: 9.

Points on this clone: The sample holds other DNA sequences that translate to the same CDR3. V and J are TRBV28 and TRBJ2-6, with D uncertain. The CDR3 length is 13 residues. The germline CDR1 and CDR2 sequences are MDHEN and SYDVKM. V gave up 6 bases and J gave up 0 bases, with 3 bases separating them. CDR3 DNA: TGTGCCAGCAGCCGCTCTGGGGCCAACGTCCTGACTTTC. The encoded protein is CASSRSGANVLTF. The variable domain in full, completed from reference TRBV28 and TRBJ2-6, reads DVKVTQSSRYLVKRTGEKVFLECVQDMDHENMFWYRQDPGLGLRLIYFSYDVKMKEKGDIPEGYSVSREKKERFSLILESASTNQTSMYLCASSRSGANVLTFGAGSRLTVL.

V gene TRBV28 combines with J gene TRBJ1-2; 7 nucleotides line up with TRBD1. Trimming cost V 5 bases and J 2 bases; bases outside gene matches: 5. The CDR3 is 14 amino acids. CDR1 is MDHEN, CDR2 SYDVKM, per germline. The CDR3 nucleotides are TGTGCCAGCAGTATTGGGACAGCCAACTATGGCTACACCTTC. Translating it yields CASSIGTANYGYTF.

The chain recombines TRBV19 with TRBJ1-5; 11 nucleotides match TRBD1. CDR1 is LNHDA, CDR2 SQIVND, per germline (reference sequence). The CDR3 covers 16 residues. The ends lost 2 bases at V and 7 bases at J; junction bases unmatched: 7. DNA of the CDR3: TGTGCCAGTAGTATACTAGGACAGGGGGCGTGGCAGCCCCAGCATTTT. This codes for CASSILGQGAWQPQHF.

This clone was observed a few times. V and J are TRBV7-8 and TRBJ2-7; 8 nucleotides agree with TRBD2. CDR3 length: 16 amino acids. J lost 0 bases, V lost 2 bases, and 6 bases had no gene match. Germline-derived CDR1 and CDR2 are SGHVS and FQNEAQ. The CDR3 nucleotides read TGTGCCAGCAGCTTACCTTCGGGAGGGGGCTCCTACGAGCAGTACTTC. This gives the protein CASSLPSGGGSYEQYF.